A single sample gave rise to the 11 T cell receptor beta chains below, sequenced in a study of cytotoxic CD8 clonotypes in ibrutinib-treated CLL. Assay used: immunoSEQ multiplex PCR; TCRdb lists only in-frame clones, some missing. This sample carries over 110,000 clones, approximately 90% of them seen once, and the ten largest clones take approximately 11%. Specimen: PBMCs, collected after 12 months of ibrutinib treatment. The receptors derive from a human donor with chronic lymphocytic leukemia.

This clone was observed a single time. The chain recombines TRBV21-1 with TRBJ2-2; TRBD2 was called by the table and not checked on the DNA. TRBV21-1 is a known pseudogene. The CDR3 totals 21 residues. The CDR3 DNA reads TGTGCCAGCAGCAAAGATCGTGGGACTAGCGGGAGGGCCCCGAACACCGGGGAGCTGTTTTTT. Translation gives CASSKDRGTSGRAPNTGELFF.

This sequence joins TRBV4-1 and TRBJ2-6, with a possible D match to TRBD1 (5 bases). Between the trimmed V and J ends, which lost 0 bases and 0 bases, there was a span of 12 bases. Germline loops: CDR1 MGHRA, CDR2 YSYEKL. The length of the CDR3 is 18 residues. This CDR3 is CASSQERQQNSGANVLTF. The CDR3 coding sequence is TGCGCCAGCAGCCAAGAGCGACAGCAGAACTCTGGGGCCAACGTCCTGACTTTC.

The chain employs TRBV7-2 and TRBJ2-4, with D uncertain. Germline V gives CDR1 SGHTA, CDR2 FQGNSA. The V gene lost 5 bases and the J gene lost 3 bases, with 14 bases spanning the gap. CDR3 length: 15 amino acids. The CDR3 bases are TGTGCCAGCAGCGCCTCAGACACTTACAAAAACATTCAGTACTTC. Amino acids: CASSASDTYKNIQYF.

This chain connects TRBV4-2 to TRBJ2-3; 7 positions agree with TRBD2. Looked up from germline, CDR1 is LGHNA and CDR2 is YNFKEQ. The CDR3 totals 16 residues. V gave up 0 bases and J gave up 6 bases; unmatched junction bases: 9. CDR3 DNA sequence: TGTGCCAGCAGCCAAGAGGGGACTACCGCGGACGATACGCAGTATTTT. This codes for CASSQEGTTADDTQYF.

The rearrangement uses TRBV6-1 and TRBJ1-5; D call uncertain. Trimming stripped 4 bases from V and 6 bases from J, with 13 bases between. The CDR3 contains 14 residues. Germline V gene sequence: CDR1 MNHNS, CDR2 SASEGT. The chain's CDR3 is CASSAPPYSQPQHF. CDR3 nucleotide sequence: TGTGCCAGCAGTGCCCCTCCGTATAGTCAGCCCCAGCATTTT.

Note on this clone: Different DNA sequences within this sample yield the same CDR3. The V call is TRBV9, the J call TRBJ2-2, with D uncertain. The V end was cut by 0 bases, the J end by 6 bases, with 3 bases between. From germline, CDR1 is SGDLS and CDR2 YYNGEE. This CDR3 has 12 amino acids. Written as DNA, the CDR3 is TGTGCCAGCAGCGTAGATTCCGGGGAGCTGTTTTTT. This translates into CASSVDSGELFF.

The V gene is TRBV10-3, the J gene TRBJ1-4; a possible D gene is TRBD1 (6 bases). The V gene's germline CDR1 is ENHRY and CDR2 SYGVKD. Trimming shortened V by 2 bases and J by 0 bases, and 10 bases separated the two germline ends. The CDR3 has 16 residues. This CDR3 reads CAISEGDTSTNEKLFF. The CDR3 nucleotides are TGTGCCATCAGTGAGGGGGACACTTCAACTAATGAAAAACTGTTTTTT.

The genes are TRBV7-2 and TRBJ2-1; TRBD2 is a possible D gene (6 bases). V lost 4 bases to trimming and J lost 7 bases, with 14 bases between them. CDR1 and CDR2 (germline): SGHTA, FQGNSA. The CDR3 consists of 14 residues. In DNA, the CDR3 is TGTGCCAGCAGCTCGGGGGTAGGCGGGAATGAGCAGTTCTTC. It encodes CASSSGVGGNEQFF.

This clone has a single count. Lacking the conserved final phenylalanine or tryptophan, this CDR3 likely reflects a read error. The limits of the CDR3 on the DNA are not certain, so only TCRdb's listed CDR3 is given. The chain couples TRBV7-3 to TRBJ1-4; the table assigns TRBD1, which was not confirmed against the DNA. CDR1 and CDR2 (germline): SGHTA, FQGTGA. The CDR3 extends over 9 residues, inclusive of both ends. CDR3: CASSLNSHG.

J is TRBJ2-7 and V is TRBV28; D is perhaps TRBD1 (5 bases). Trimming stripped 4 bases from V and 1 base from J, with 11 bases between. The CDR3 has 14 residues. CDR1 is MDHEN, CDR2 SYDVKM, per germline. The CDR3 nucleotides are TGTGCCAGCAGTTCGTTGACAGATTCCTACGAGCAGTACTTC. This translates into CASSSLTDSYEQYF. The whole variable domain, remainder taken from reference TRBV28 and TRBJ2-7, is DVKVTQSSRYLVKRTGEKVFLECVQDMDHENMFWYRQDPGLGLRLIYFSYDVKMKEKGDIPEGYSVSREKKERFSLILESASTNQTSMYLCASSSLTDSYEQYFGPGTRLTVT.

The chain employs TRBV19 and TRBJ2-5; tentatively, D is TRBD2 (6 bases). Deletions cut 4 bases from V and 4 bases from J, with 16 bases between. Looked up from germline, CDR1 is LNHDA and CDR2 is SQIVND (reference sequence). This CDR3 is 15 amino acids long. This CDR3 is CASSKAGTLGETQYF. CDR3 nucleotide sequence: TGTGCCAGTAGTAAGGCGGGAACACTTGGAGAGACCCAGTACTTC.